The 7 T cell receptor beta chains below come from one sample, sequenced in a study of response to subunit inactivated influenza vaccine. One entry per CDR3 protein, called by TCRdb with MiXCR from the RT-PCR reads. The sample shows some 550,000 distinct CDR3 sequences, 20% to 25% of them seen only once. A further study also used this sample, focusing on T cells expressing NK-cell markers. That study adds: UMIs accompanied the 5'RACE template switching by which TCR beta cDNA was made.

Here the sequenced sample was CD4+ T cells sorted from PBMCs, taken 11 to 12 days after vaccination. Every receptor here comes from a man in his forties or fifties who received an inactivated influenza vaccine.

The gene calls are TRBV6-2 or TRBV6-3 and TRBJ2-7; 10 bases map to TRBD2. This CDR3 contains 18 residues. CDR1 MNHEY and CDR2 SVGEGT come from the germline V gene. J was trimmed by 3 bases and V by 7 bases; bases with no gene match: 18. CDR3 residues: CASKFTSGNYRPNYEQYF. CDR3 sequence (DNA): TGTGCCAGCAAATTCACTAGCGGGAATTACCGACCTAACTACGAGCAGTACTTC.

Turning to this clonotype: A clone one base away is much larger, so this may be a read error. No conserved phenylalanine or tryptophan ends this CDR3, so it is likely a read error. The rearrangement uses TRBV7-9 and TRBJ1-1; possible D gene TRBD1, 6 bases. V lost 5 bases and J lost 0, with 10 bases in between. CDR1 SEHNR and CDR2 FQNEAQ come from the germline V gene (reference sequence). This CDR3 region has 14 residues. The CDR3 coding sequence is TGTGCCAGCAGCCCACAGGGCATGAACACTGAAGCTTTCGTT. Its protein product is CASSPQGMNTEAFV.

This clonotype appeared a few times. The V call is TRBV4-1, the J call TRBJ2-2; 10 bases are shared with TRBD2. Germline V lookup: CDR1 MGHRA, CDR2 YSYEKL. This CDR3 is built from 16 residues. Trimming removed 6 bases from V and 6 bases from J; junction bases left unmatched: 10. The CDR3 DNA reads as TGCGCCAGCAGTCCCAGCGGGGGGGCCGGAGCCGGGGAGCTGTTTTTT. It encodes CASSPSGGAGAGELFF.

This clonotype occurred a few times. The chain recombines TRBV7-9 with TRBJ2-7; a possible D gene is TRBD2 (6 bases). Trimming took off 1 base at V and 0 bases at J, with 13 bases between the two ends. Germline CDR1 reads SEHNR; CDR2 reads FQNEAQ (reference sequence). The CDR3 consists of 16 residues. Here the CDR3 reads CASSLGLGRSSYEQYF. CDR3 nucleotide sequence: TGTGCCAGCAGCTTAGGGTTAGGGAGGAGCTCCTACGAGCAGTACTTC. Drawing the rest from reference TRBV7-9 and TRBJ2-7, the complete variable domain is DTGVSQNPRHKITKRGQNVTFRCDPISEHNRLYWYRQTLGQGPEFLTYFQNEAQLEKSRLLSDRFSAERPKGSFSTLEIQRTEQGDSAMYLCASSLGLGRSSYEQYFGPGTRLTVT.

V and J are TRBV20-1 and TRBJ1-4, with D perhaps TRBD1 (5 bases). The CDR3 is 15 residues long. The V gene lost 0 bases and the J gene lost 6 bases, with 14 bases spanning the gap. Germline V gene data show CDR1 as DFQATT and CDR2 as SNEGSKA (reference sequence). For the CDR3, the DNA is TGCAGTGCTAGAGATCCAAGAGGGGTCCATGAAAAACTGTTTTTT. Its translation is CSARDPRGVHEKLFF.

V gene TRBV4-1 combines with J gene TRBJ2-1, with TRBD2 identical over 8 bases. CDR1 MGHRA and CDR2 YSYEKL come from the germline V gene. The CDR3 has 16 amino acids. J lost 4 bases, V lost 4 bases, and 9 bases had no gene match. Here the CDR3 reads CASSLGRGGLYNEQFF. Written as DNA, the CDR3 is TGCGCCAGCAGCCTTGGTCGGGGGGGCCTATACAATGAGCAGTTCTTC.

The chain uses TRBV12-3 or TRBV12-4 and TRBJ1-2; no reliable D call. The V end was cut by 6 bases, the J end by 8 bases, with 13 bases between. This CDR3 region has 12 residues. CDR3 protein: CASSAIREGYTF. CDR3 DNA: TGTGCCAGCAGCGCTATAAGGGAGGGCTACACCTTC.